The sequence of this T cell receptor beta chain was determined in a study of T cell clones after liver transplantation. Clones were read by immunoSEQ multiplex PCR, and TCRdb kept only the in-frame ones, dropping some. The sample has about 78,000 clones, about 80% seen once. V shed 4 bases and J shed 7 bases, with 16 bases lying between them. This CDR3 has 14 residues. Germline loops: CDR1 LNHDA, CDR2 SQIVND (reference sequence). The sequenced sample was CD4+ T cells from blood, obtained before liver transplant. The clonotype was recovered from a human donor who received a liver transplant. The chain is built from TRBV19 and TRBJ2-5; D remains ambiguous. The CDR3 DNA follows: TGTGCCAGTAGTACCGGGCGGCCTCCGGTGACCCAGTACTTC. As protein: CASSTGRPPVTQYF.